This record covers a single T cell receptor (beta chain). The data originate from a study of blood T cell repertoires in COVID-19. The assay was immunoSEQ multiplex PCR, and TCRdb's table has in-frame clones only and misses some. The sample shows tens of thousands of clones, around nine tenths of them seen only once. J gave up 6 bases and V 1 base, and 5 bases lay outside the gene matches. The CDR3 extends over 15 amino acids. Per the germline V gene, CDR1 is SGHRS and CDR2 is YFSETQ. Sequencing used peripheral blood. This chain uses TRBV5-1 with TRBJ2-1, with 9 bases aligning to TRBD2. The clonotype originates from a man aged 50 to 60 with acute or convalescent COVID-19. The CDR3 region is CASSLSSGMVNEQFF. The CDR3 DNA is TGCGCCAGCAGCTTGTCTAGCGGGATGGTCAATGAGCAGTTCTTC.